Each of the 15 T cell receptor beta chains below was sequenced from the same sample in a study of blood T cell repertoires in COVID-19. This table comes from immunoSEQ multiplex PCR, and its TCRdb copy is limited to in-frame clones, with some not included. The profile shows approximately 200,000 clones, about 85% of them singletons. The sequencing input was PBMCs or T cells enriched from blood (not recorded which). The source of these receptors is a man aged 30 to 39 who had recovered from COVID-19.

This chain connects TRBV5-5 to TRBJ2-7; TRBD2 matches 10 bases. The ends lost 4 bases at V and 6 bases at J; junction bases unmatched: 10. The germline V gene encodes CDR1 SGHKS and CDR2 YYEKEE (reference sequence). The CDR3 spans 15 residues. CDR3 loop: CASSPPGLATREQYF. In DNA form, the CDR3 reads TGTGCCAGCAGCCCTCCGGGACTAGCGACCCGCGAGCAGTACTTC. Full variable domain (remainder filled in from reference TRBV5-5 and TRBJ2-7): DAGVTQSPTHLIKTRGQQVTLRCSPISGHKSVSWYQQVLGQGPQFIFQYYEKEERGRGNFPDRFSARQFPNYSSELNVNALLLGDSALYLCASSPPGLATREQYFGPGTRLTVT.

CDR3 DNA: TGTGCCAGCAGGGAGTCGGGAGGGAAGCACAATGAGCAGTTCTTC. It yields the protein CASRESGGKHNEQFF. The chain combines TRBV6-5 with TRBJ2-1; 8 bases fit TRBD2. From germline, CDR1 is MNHEY and CDR2 SVGAGI. V dropped 6 bases and J dropped 5; count of bases not matched to a gene: 9. The CDR3 sequence is 15 residues long.

This sequence joins TRBV6-5 and TRBJ1-2; D call uncertain. Germline V CDR1 and CDR2: MNHEY, SVGAGI. The V gene lost 5 bases and the J gene lost 4 bases, with 17 bases spanning the gap. The CDR3 runs 15 residues. Here the CDR3 reads CASSPTNLDGYGYTF. The CDR3 DNA sequence: TGTGCCAGCAGTCCTACTAACCTCGACGGCTATGGCTACACCTTC.

This chain connects TRBV13 to TRBJ2-2, with D possibly TRBD2 on 7 matching bases. V lost 6 bases and J lost 6, with 11 bases in between. Germline assignment: CDR1 PRHDT and CDR2 FYEKMQ (reference sequence). The CDR3 covers 13 residues. Written as DNA, the CDR3 is TGTGCCAGCAGAGGGGGAGGGCCCGGGGAGCTGTTTTTT. Translated: CASRGGGPGELFF.

This clone was recorded only once. The chain carries TRBV6-4 and TRBJ2-5, with TRBD2 as a possible D gene (6 bases). V lost 3 bases and J 4 bases, leaving 27 bases between the germline ends. This CDR3 spans 19 amino acids. Germline CDR1 is MRHNA and CDR2 is SNTAGT. The CDR3 bases are TGTGCCAGCAGTGAAAGGTTGGGTTCTAGCGAATCATCAGGAGAGACCCAGTACTTC. This sequence encodes CASSERLGSSESSGETQYF.

The gene calls are TRBV28 and TRBJ2-7; a weak D match, TRBD2 (6 bases). Trimming took off 2 bases at V and 0 bases at J, with 17 bases between the two ends. This CDR3 comprises 17 residues. Germline CDR1 and CDR2: MDHEN and SYDVKM. For the CDR3, the DNA is TGTGCCAGCAGTTTAGTGGCTCGGACTATCGACTCCTACGAGCAGTACTTC. Amino acid sequence: CASSLVARTIDSYEQYF.

This clone appeared once. The CDR3 region is CASSRGDDVSYEQYF. CDR3 coding DNA: TGTGCCAGTAGTAGGGGAGACGACGTCTCCTACGAGCAGTACTTC. The V call is TRBV19, the J call TRBJ2-7; the D gene is possibly TRBD2 (5 bases). This CDR3 has 15 residues. Trimming stripped 4 bases from V and 0 bases from J, with 13 bases between. Germline CDR1 is LNHDA and CDR2 is SQIVND (reference sequence).

The CDR3 nucleotides are TGTGCCAGCTCACCAGTAGAAGCGACGCCCCAGCATTTT. Translation gives CASSPVEATPQHF. The rearrangement links TRBV18 to TRBJ1-5; D call uncertain. The CDR3 runs to 13 residues. Germline V gene lookup returns CDR1 KGHSH and CDR2 LQKENI. Deletions cut 2 bases from V and 9 bases from J, with 11 bases between. The whole variable domain, filled in from reference TRBV18 and TRBJ1-5, reads NAGVMQNPRHLVRRRGQEARLRCSPMKGHSHVYWYRQLPEEGLKFMVYLQKENIIDESGMPKERFSAEFPKEGPSILRIQQVVRGDSAAYFCASSPVEATPQHFGDGTRLSIL.

The chain joins TRBV5-1 to TRBJ2-7, with 9 bases that match TRBD2. From germline, CDR1 is SGHRS and CDR2 YFSETQ. Trimming removed 4 bases from V and 6 bases from J; junction bases left unmatched: 8. This CDR3 is built from 14 residues. CDR3 bases: TGCGCCAGCAGCCTTACGGGACTAGCCTTCGAGCAGTACTTC. Protein: CASSLTGLAFEQYF.

The chain carries TRBV25-1 and TRBJ1-2, with 7 bases lining up with TRBD1. This CDR3 is 14 amino acids long. Germline-derived CDR1 and CDR2 are MGHDK and SYGVNS. J gave up 4 bases and V 3 bases, and 5 bases lay outside the gene matches. Here the CDR3 reads CASSDPGTAYGYTF. As DNA, the CDR3 is TGTGCCAGCAGTGACCCAGGGACAGCCTATGGCTACACCTTC.

The CDR3 loop reads CASRWDRGMNTEAFF. CDR3 nucleotides: TGTGCCAGCAGATGGGACAGGGGGATGAACACTGAAGCTTTCTTT. The genes are TRBV6-5 and TRBJ1-1, with 11 bases lining up with TRBD1. J lost 0 bases, V lost 6 bases, and 3 bases had no gene match. The CDR3 runs to 15 residues. Per germline, CDR1 MNHEY and CDR2 SVGAGI.

The chain couples TRBV27 to TRBJ1-6, with TRBD1 identical over 11 bases. This CDR3 has 14 amino acids. V lost 7 bases and J lost 10; bases outside the gene matches: 6. Germline CDR1 and CDR2: MNHEY and SMNVEV (reference sequence). The CDR3 loop reads CASTGTGGGSPLHF. DNA of the CDR3: TGTGCCAGCACCGGGACAGGGGGAGGATCACCCCTCCACTTT.

V and J are TRBV27 and TRBJ2-7; 10 nucleotides align to TRBD1. Trimming at V came to 6 bases and at J to 5 bases, leaving 10 bases not matched to a gene. CDR3 size: 15 residues. Germline V gene data show CDR1 as MNHEY and CDR2 as SMNVEV (reference sequence). CDR3 protein: CASSQEGTGDDEQYF. The CDR3 DNA reads as TGTGCCAGCAGCCAAGAGGGGACAGGGGACGACGAGCAGTACTTC.

The chain is built from TRBV6-5 and TRBJ2-1; possible D gene TRBD1, 6 bases. The ends were cut back, 5 bases at V and 16 bases at J, with 18 bases in the middle. Germline V CDR1 and CDR2: MNHEY, SVGAGI. The CDR3 has 12 amino acids. The CDR3 coding sequence is TGTGCCAGCAGTCAGACAGGATCGCTCACCTTCTTC. Its protein product is CASSQTGSLTFF.

The chain uses TRBV4-1 and TRBJ1-1; 7 bases are shared with TRBD1. CDR3 length: 15 amino acids. Germline V gives CDR1 MGHRA, CDR2 YSYEKL. With V trimmed by 3 bases and J by 4 bases, 8 bases remained unmatched. CDR3 sequence: CASSQTGIGGTEAFF. CDR3 DNA: TGCGCCAGCAGCCAGACAGGGATTGGTGGCACTGAAGCTTTCTTT.